This entry features one TCR beta chain sequence. This clonotype was seen more than once but under ten times. Its antigen is unknown. No base quality values were provided; no much bigger clone lies one nucleotide off. TCR beta CDR3 regions were amplified from RNA transcripts. A first-round RT-PCR of the TCR CDR3 used the HTBI primer set with the Qiagen OneStep RT-PCR kit. The libraries were constructed in a second round of multiplex PCR and then size-selected and purified. Libraries were sequenced paired-end with 100 bp reads on an Illumina HiSeq2000. In the original analysis: Raw data were processed with SOAPnuke, discarding reads with adapters, uncalled bases, mean Phred below 15, or no exact constant-primer or identifier match. COPE v1.2.5 was used to merge the high-quality paired reads, and each unique nucleotide sequence was defined as a clonotype. MiTCR v1.1 was used to align clonotypes to the IMGT TRBV, TRBD and TRBJ reference segments. Analysis was restricted to V-J combinations with a frequency above 0.0001, which covered approximately 99% of repertoires. A TCS score was defined as the ratio between F50 (clonal expansion) and ExV (chaos), using BLOSUM62-based TCRdist between CDR3 peptides within each V-J. Welch's t-statistics and random forest reduced around 510 V-J features to 13, which were used in a naive Bayes classifier (R e1071). TCRdb reran the public reads through fastp at Q25 and MiXCR, keeping productive beta chains. For every CDR3 protein sequence, its rows merge into one entry that carries the most common genes and DNA. TCRdb's processing, not the authors' own work, is the source of the V and J calls. The sample table contains about 570,000 distinct CDR3 sequences; only one count was recorded for less than 15% of them. Roughly 14% of the sample comes from the top ten.

This sample stems from a study of T cells in Graves' hyperthyroidism and ophthalmopathy (dated by TCRdb to about 2019). About the investigation overall: Peripheral blood was collected at initial diagnosis, before any treatment. To identify TCR V-J signatures that set the groups apart, the researchers used a discovery cohort of 90 to 100 patients, made up of 40 to 45 with Graves' ophthalmopathy and 55 to 65 with stable Graves' hyperthyroidism. Thyroid tissue and blood T-cell repertoires from roughly 6 Graves' hyperthyroidism patients were also compared in the study. After blood sampling, hyperthyroidism patients were treated with methimazole at a starting dose of 30 mg daily, and ophthalmopathy patients were treated with high-dose intravenous methylprednisolone. The 95 to 100 discovery patients were randomly split 7:3 into training and test sets. The paper describes TCR Vbeta CDR3 sequencing of 135 peripheral blood samples, made up of 43 ophthalmopathy patients, roughly 72 hyperthyroidism patients and roughly 17 progressor patients. Prospective prediction of ophthalmopathy was tested in an independent validation cohort of approximately 19 hyperthyroidism patients and 17 patients who later progressed to ophthalmopathy. Broad study findings and their caveats: Ophthalmopathy was separated from stable hyperthyroidism by a 13 V-J signature model, with approximately 86% sensitivity and approximately 81% specificity obtained in cross-validation and 80%/75% obtained in testing. Sample size was not statistically predetermined, and blinding of investigators to group allocation was not performed. Blood samples also contained most of the expanded thyroid clonotypes (frequency above 0.001), which suggests that blood repertoires may reflect thyroid immune responses. In validation, the model predicted progression to ophthalmopathy with over 60% sensitivity and 72% to 85% specificity, a median of around six months before onset.

Stable Graves' hyperthyroidism was defined as the absence of progression to ophthalmopathy over 18 months of follow-up. Hyperthyroidism patients were newly diagnosed, with disease duration under 2 months, and aged 18 to 65 years. The study excluded patients with uncontrolled infections, other autoimmune diseases, pregnancy or lactation. Diagnoses relied on clinical symptoms, serum thyroxine and TRAb, thyroid ultrasound and orbital computed tomography. PBMCs were separated from approximately 9.9 ml of fresh peripheral blood using Ficoll-Paque density gradient centrifugation. Trizol reagent was used to extract total RNA, and RNA quality was then checked on an Agilent 2100 Bioanalyzer. From the cysteine through the phenylalanine, the CDR3 covers 14 amino acids. Only CDR3 DNA remains: 42 bases, in frame from the first base. The germline V gene (reference sequence) sets CDR1 to DFQATT and CDR2 to SNEGSKA. V gives up 1 base and J gives up 0 bases, and the segment between their germline ends measures 8 bases.

The sequencing sample was made of blood. This TCR derives from a woman aged 40 to 50 with Graves' hyperthyroidism. The chain is assembled from TRBV20-1 and TRBJ2-3; too little of a D gene remains to name it. The CDR3 region has the sequence CSARVIRSTDTQYF. The DNA sequence reads TGCAGTGCTAGAGTGATCAGGAGCACAGATACGCAGTATTTT.